This T cell receptor beta chain was found in a study of T cells after yellow fever vaccination. General study points: Clones from primary vaccination mostly reappeared after the booster (roughly 97% CD4, around 90% CD8). Shared CD4/CD8 clonotypes were a small share, likely from convergent recombination.

TCRdb passed the 5' RACE reads through MiXCR, listing each CDR3 protein once. The repertoire has around 610,000 distinct CDR3 sequences, roughly 14% of them found once; the top ten carry about an eighth. The CDR3 extends over 15 amino acids. V lost 1 base and J 0 bases, leaving 11 bases between the germline ends. The germline CDR1 and CDR2 sequences are DFQATT and SNEGSKA (reference sequence). A word on this clonotype: As yet, its antigen is unknown.

The material sequenced was PBMCs, taken on the day of the yellow fever booster vaccination. This TCR came from a man aged 25-45 years who received the YFV17D yellow fever vaccine. The J gene is TRBJ2-3, the V gene TRBV20-1, with unresolved D. The CDR3 nucleotides are TGCAGTGCTAGAGGGCCAGCCCCAAGCACAGATACGCAGTATTTT. Its translation: CSARGPAPSTDTQYF.